This T cell receptor (beta chain) was retrieved from a study of T cell clonality in common variable immunodeficiency (dated by TCRdb to between 2015 and 2016). The research as a whole found: Fewer TCRbeta clones were shared among CVID subjects than among healthy controls (p < 0.0001). Differences among patients in the CVID cohort limited the correlations between repertoire features and clinical complications. TCRbeta clonality was higher in CVID subjects than in healthy controls (t-test p = 0.018), and the increase was most characteristic of about a third of subjects. Fewer deletions and N-nucleotide insertions were reportedly observed in CVID TCRbeta sequences, and highly modified clones with 13 or more V deletions were reportedly absent from CVID TCRbeta sequences. It was noted by the authors that sequencing of the repertoires of T cell subpopulations would be needed to clarify the cause of the increased clonality in CVID. Even though DNA input was the same, control samples had an average of around 82,000 unique sequences each, compared with some 32,000 in CVID samples.

For sequencing input, CVID and control samples contributed equivalent amounts of genomic DNA. For every sample, a 60 bp segment covering the rearranged TCRbeta CDR3 region was amplified and then sequenced. The immunoSEQ assay, a bias-corrected multiplex PCR with high-throughput sequencing, was employed for TCRbeta amplification. The original pipeline was this. Every unique nucleotide sequence counted as a clone and was annotated with V, D and J genes, copy number and frequency. Sequences were labeled productive if in frame, and non-productive if out of frame or containing stop codons. Clonality was calculated from Shannon's entropy as previously described. Mean CDR3 Kyte-Doolittle hydropathy was derived from the predicted amino acid sequences of productive clones. Hierarchical clustering of scaled V gene usage was performed with the R hclust function using Manhattan distance and complete linkage. Sharing of clones by CDR3 amino acid sequence was evaluated through resampling of 12 repertoires per group over 100 rounds. The repertoires were searched for about 70 published EBV-specific and approximately 250 published CMV-specific TCRbeta sequences. A couple of CVID samples yielding fewer than 10,000 sequences were excluded from analysis, leaving approximately 42 CVID repertoires. The table comes from immuneACCESS by way of TCRdb, which keeps in-frame sequences with V and J called. Part of the clones is missing from these tables; in studies checked, under half for an unresolved V gene and the rest for unknown reasons. V and J calls and clone size are given by that table; D and trimming were obtained from the DNA. The sample counts about 52,000 clones, each observed more than once. Jointly, the top ten make up 1.8% of the sample.

Counted from cysteine to phenylalanine, this CDR3 has 14 amino acids. Of the CDR3's DNA, 33 bases were read; they are in frame from base 1. Compared with germline, V lacks 4 bases and J lacks 0 bases; bases without a gene match: 4. The germline V gene (reference sequence) provides CDR1 DFQATT and CDR2 SNEGSKA. Predominantly Caucasian heritage was noted among both the CVID patients and the healthy controls. Heparinized peripheral whole blood samples of about 5 to 8.5 ml were collected from each donor. Genomic DNA from adults with common variable immune deficiency (CVID) and from healthy adult controls was the source for sequencing TCRbeta CDR3 repertoires. The control group was made up of roughly 22 healthy adult volunteers (about ten male and around 12 female) whose ages ranged from 23 to 66 years, with a mean age of approximately 34. Diluted blood was density-centrifuged over Hypaque 1077 or Ficoll-Paque to isolate peripheral blood mononuclear cells. Genomic DNA was obtained from unsorted mononuclear cells using either Qiagen column purification or a centrifugation-based method.

This clone was counted many times. Which antigen it targets is not known. With the read ending 3 residues before the CDR3 end, the germline J gene is used to fill in that end. Material for sequencing was peripheral blood mononuclear cells. The V gene is TRBV20-1 and the J gene is TRBJ2-5; TRBD2 agrees with 8 junctional bases. The sequence was obtained from a person aged 18-69 years in good health. This receptor carries the CDR3 CSAIYSGDQETQYF. The sequenced part of the CDR3 DNA is TGCAGTGCTATCTATAGCGGGGACCAAGAGACC.